Following are 25 T cell receptor beta chains from one sample sequenced in a study of regulatory T cells in long-lasting Graves disease. CDR3 regions were amplified by Arm-PCR using iRepertoire HTBI primers to build TCR beta libraries. Via MiXCR, TCRdb re-called the multiplex PCR reads, giving one row per CDR3 protein. The sample consists of approximately 690,000 distinct CDR3 sequences, about 30% of them appearing once. Specified time point: persistent/refractory GD, antithyroid drugs over 5 years with positive TRAb. There was RNA extracted from PBMCs, and the TCR library was made from it. Material: peripheral blood mononuclear cells (PBMCs), obtained when the disease was refractory, from a patient treated with antithyroid drugs. These receptors originate from a female donor with Graves disease.

The V gene is TRBV20-1, the J gene TRBJ1-6; the D gene is possibly TRBD1 (6 bases). CDR3 length equals 15 residues. Germline V gene sequence: CDR1 DFQATT, CDR2 SNEGSKA (reference sequence). Trimming took 3 bases from V and 4 from J, leaving 13 bases between them. CDR3 sequence: CSARTGRMYNSPLHF. CDR3 in DNA: TGCAGTGCTAGGACAGGCAGGATGTATAATTCACCCCTCCACTTT.

This chain connects TRBV6-1 to TRBJ2-6; 7 bases align to TRBD1. With V trimmed by 8 bases and J by 0 bases, 10 bases remained unmatched. Germline CDR1 reads MNHNS; CDR2 reads SASEGT. The CDR3 totals 17 residues. For the CDR3, the DNA is TGTGCCAGCGGACCCCGACAGGGCCACTCTGGGGCCAACGTCCTGACTTTC. Its protein is CASGPRQGHSGANVLTF.

The V call is TRBV5-1, the J call TRBJ1-1; perhaps TRBD1 as D (6 bases). The CDR3 length is 16 residues. Germline CDR1 reads SGHRS; CDR2 reads YFSETQ. Trimming stripped 4 bases from V and 0 bases from J, with 16 bases between. In DNA, the CDR3 is TGCGCCAGCAGCATCGGGGACACACCTATGAACACTGAAGCTTTCTTT. Translated: CASSIGDTPMNTEAFF.

V usage is TRBV6-5 and J usage is TRBJ2-7, with TRBD2 as a possible D gene (5 bases). The CDR3 spans 14 residues. Deletions cut 1 base from V and 7 bases from J, with 14 bases between. The germline V gene has CDR1 MNHEY and CDR2 SVGAGI. The CDR3 region is CASSYLIELDEQYF. The CDR3 DNA follows: TGTGCCAGCAGTTACTTGATTGAACTAGATGAGCAGTACTTC.

This chain links TRBV9 with TRBJ2-5, with D perhaps matching TRBD1 (5 bases). CDR3 size: 14 residues. Trimming removed 1 base at V and 5 bases at J, with 12 bases between. Germline V gene data show CDR1 as SGDLS and CDR2 as YYNGEE. The CDR3 region is CASSVRPGLETQYF. For the CDR3, the DNA is TGTGCCAGCAGCGTACGTCCAGGGTTGGAGACCCAGTACTTC.

The chain joins TRBV19 to TRBJ1-2; D unresolved. The CDR3 extends over 16 amino acids. CDR1 is LNHDA and CDR2 is SQIVND in the germline V gene (reference sequence). Trimming took off 3 bases at V and 2 bases at J, with 16 bases between the two ends. DNA for the CDR3: TGTGCCAGTAGTATTGGGAGGGCGACCGAGAACTATGGCTACACCTTC. Its translation: CASSIGRATENYGYTF. Complete variable domain (other parts from reference TRBV19 and TRBJ1-2): DGGITQSPKYLFRKEGQNVTLSCEQNLNHDAMYWYRQDPGQGLRLIYYSQIVNDFQKGDIAEGYSVSREKKESFPLTVTSAQKNPTAFYLCASSIGRATENYGYTFGSGTRLTVV.

This clonotype came up a few times. The chain couples TRBV20-1 to TRBJ2-5; 7 bases match TRBD2. Germline CDR1 is DFQATT and CDR2 is SNEGSKA (reference sequence). The CDR3 is 12 amino acids. The V gene end was trimmed by 6 bases and the J gene end by 5 bases; junction bases not matched to a gene: 6. CDR3 protein: CSAGRVGETQYF. For the CDR3, the DNA is TGCAGTGCGGGGAGGGTTGGGGAGACCCAGTACTTC.

At least ten counts were recorded for this clonotype. V gene TRBV11-2 combines with J gene TRBJ1-1; D call uncertain. This CDR3 is 12 amino acids long. Germline-derived CDR1 and CDR2 are SGHAT and FQNNGV. The V end was cut by 1 base, the J end by 4 bases, with 4 bases between. The chain's CDR3 is CASSLVTTEAFF. CDR3 coding DNA: TGTGCCAGCAGCTTAGTAACCACTGAAGCTTTCTTT.

This clonotype occurred many times. The gene calls are TRBV2 and TRBJ1-5, with D possibly being TRBD1 (5 bases). V was cut by 5 bases and J by 1 base, with 18 bases left in between. The CDR3 totals 17 residues. The germline gives CDR1 SNHLY, CDR2 FYNNEI. The CDR3 loop reads CASSRDQVLSSNQPQHF. CDR3 sequence (DNA): TGTGCCAGCAGTAGGGACCAGGTCCTTTCGAGCAATCAGCCCCAGCATTTT.

The V gene is TRBV19, the J gene TRBJ2-4; D possibly matches TRBD1 or TRBD2 (5 bases each). The germline V gene encodes CDR1 LNHDA and CDR2 SQIVND (reference sequence). The CDR3 spans 12 residues. With 7 bases removed from V and 5 bases from J, the gap between germline ends came to 9 bases. Here the CDR3 reads CASKGTENIQYF. CDR3 sequence (DNA): TGTGCCAGTAAGGGGACGGAAAACATTCAGTACTTC. Full variable domain (missing parts from reference TRBV19 and TRBJ2-4): DGGITQSPKYLFRKEGQNVTLSCEQNLNHDAMYWYRQDPGQGLRLIYYSQIVNDFQKGDIAEGYSVSREKKESFPLTVTSAQKNPTAFYLCASKGTENIQYFGAGTRLSVL.

In this sample, this clonotype turned up many times. DNA for the CDR3: TGTGCCAGCAGTCAGGGAACTGAAGCTTTCTTT. This sequence encodes CASSQGTEAFF. This rearrangement joins TRBV3-1 to TRBJ1-1; TRBD1 might be the D (5 bases). Trimming took 6 bases from V and 5 from J, leaving 7 bases between them. The CDR3 runs to 11 residues. Looked up from germline, CDR1 is LGHDT and CDR2 is YNNKEL (reference sequence).

The chain couples TRBV19 to TRBJ1-2; 10 nucleotides match TRBD1. Germline CDR1 and CDR2: LNHDA and SQIVND (reference sequence). The trim removed 6 bases at V and 7 bases at J, leaving 11 bases unmatched. This CDR3 region has 15 residues. The CDR3 protein is CASRRDGTGVSGYTF. CDR3 DNA: TGTGCCAGTAGGCGCGACGGGACAGGGGTTTCTGGCTACACCTTC.

This clonotype was counted between two and nine times. The chain carries TRBV15 and TRBJ1-5, with D perhaps TRBD1 (6 bases). The CDR3 runs 15 residues. V lost 4 bases, J lost 6 bases, and 16 bases lay in between. Germline CDR1 LNHNV, CDR2 YYDKDF (reference sequence). As DNA, the CDR3 is TGTGCCACCAGCAACTTACTAGACAGGAGTCAGCCCCAGCATTTT. Its translation: CATSNLLDRSQPQHF.

The chain has TRBV3-1 and TRBJ1-5; 10 nucleotides agree with TRBD1. CDR1 is LGHDT and CDR2 is YNNKEL in the germline V gene (reference sequence). The CDR3 covers 14 residues. After removal of 4 bases from V and 8 bases from J, the junction contained 5 bases not matched to a gene. For the CDR3, the DNA is TGTGCCAGCAGCCGCGGGACAGGGGAGGAGCCCCAGCATTTT. The encoded protein is CASSRGTGEEPQHF. The full variable domain, completed using reference TRBV3-1 and TRBJ1-5, is DTAVSQTPKYLVTQMGNDKSIKCEQNLGHDTMYWYKQDSKKFLKIMFSYNNKELIINETVPNRFSPKSPDKAHLNLHINSLELGDSAVYFCASSRGTGEEPQHFGDGTRLSIL.

This clonotype has only a few counts. The chain carries TRBV19 and TRBJ1-1; D not resolved. The germline V gene encodes CDR1 LNHDA and CDR2 SQIVND (reference sequence). This CDR3 comprises 13 residues. The germline V and J ends were trimmed by 3 bases and 1 base, with 6 bases remaining between them. CDR3 sequence: CASSITSNTEAFF. The CDR3 bases are TGTGCCAGTAGTATCACTTCGAACACTGAAGCTTTCTTT.

The chain couples TRBV12-3 or TRBV12-4 to TRBJ2-4, with 9 positions matching TRBD2. The trim removed 6 bases at V and 7 bases at J, leaving 7 bases unmatched. The CDR3 is made up of 14 amino acids. DNA of the CDR3: TGTGCCAGCAGGTTTAGCGGGAGTCTCAACATTCAGTACTTC. This codes for CASRFSGSLNIQYF.

For this clonotype: This may arise from a read error, as a much more abundant clone is one base away. The CDR3 does not close with the conserved phenylalanine or tryptophan, likely indicating a read error. This chain links TRBV6-5 with TRBJ1-1; 9 nucleotides align to TRBD1. The CDR3 has 15 amino acids. Germline loops: CDR1 MNHEY, CDR2 SVGAGI. V lost 4 bases to trimming and J lost 5 bases; unmatched junction nucleotides: 8. CDR3 residues: CASSSRQGGGTEAFS. The DNA of the CDR3 is TGTGCCAGCAGTTCACGACAGGGGGGAGGAACTGAAGCTTTCTCT.

This clonotype occurred many times. The chain carries TRBV28 and TRBJ2-2, with D hard to call. Deletions cut 8 bases from V and 2 bases from J, with 9 bases between. This CDR3 spans 13 amino acids. Per the germline V gene, CDR1 is MDHEN and CDR2 is SYDVKM. Here the CDR3 reads CASCPDNTGELFF. The CDR3 bases are TGTGCCAGCTGCCCAGATAACACCGGGGAGCTGTTTTTT.

The V and J genes are TRBV20-1 and TRBJ2-1; TRBD2 is a possible D gene (6 bases). CDR1 and CDR2 (germline): DFQATT, SNEGSKA (reference sequence). This CDR3 region has 17 residues. V lost 1 base and J 3 bases, leaving 19 bases between the germline ends. The CDR3 bases are TGCAGTGCTAGAGTATCCAGCGGGCCACTCTTCTACAATGAGCAGTTCTTC. It is translated as CSARVSSGPLFYNEQFF.

This clonotype was counted at least ten times. The chain links TRBV27 to TRBJ1-5, with D perhaps matching TRBD1 (6 bases). The CDR3 runs 14 residues. CDR1 MNHEY and CDR2 SMNVEV come from the germline V gene (reference sequence). The V gene lost 6 bases and the J gene lost 3 bases, with 12 bases spanning the gap. CDR3 sequence (DNA): TGTGCCAGCAGACTCCAGGGGTCCAATCAGCCCCAGCATTTT. It specifies CASRLQGSNQPQHF.

This clonotype was observed a handful of times. The chain is built from TRBV30 and TRBJ1-2, with D possibly matching TRBD1 (5 bases). Trimming pared 5 bases from V and 3 bases from J, leaving 10 bases between. The CDR3 contains 12 residues. CDR1 is GTSNPN and CDR2 is SVGIG in the germline V gene (reference sequence). The CDR3 DNA reads as TGTGCCTGGCGACAGACGGACTATGGCTACACCTTC. Translation: CAWRQTDYGYTF.

J is TRBJ1-3 and V is TRBV6-1; perhaps TRBD1 as D (5 bases). There are 16 residues in the CDR3. V gave up 7 bases and J gave up 3 bases, with 19 bases separating them. Germline CDR1 and CDR2: MNHNS and SASEGT. The CDR3 region is CASTKRSGGGGNTIYF. CDR3 DNA sequence: TGTGCCAGCACCAAACGTTCGGGGGGAGGTGGAAACACCATATATTTT.

The chain carries TRBV5-1 and TRBJ1-1, with 7 bases aligning to TRBD1. The CDR3 contains 17 residues. With V trimmed by 6 bases and J by 4 bases, 18 bases remained unmatched. Germline-derived CDR1 and CDR2 are SGHRS and YFSETQ. The chain's CDR3 is CASTGTGFTGVGTEAFF. In DNA, the CDR3 is TGCGCCAGCACTGGGACGGGCTTCACAGGGGTCGGCACTGAAGCTTTCTTT. The full variable domain, completed using reference TRBV5-1 and TRBJ1-1, is KAGVTQTPRYLIKTRGQQVTLSCSPISGHRSVSWYQQTPGQGLQFLFEYFSETQRNKGNFPGRFSGRQFSNSRSEMNVSTLELGDSALYLCASTGTGFTGVGTEAFFGQGTRLTVV.

This rearrangement joins TRBV11-2 to TRBJ2-1, with D uncertain. The ends were cut back, 0 bases at V and 6 bases at J, with 9 bases in the middle. CDR3 length: 14 amino acids. Per germline, CDR1 SGHAT and CDR2 FQNNGV. The CDR3 DNA is TGTGCCAGCAGCTTAGATCTGTCTAGCAATGAGCAGTTCTTC. It specifies CASSLDLSSNEQFF. Drawing the rest from reference TRBV11-2 and TRBJ2-1, the complete variable domain is EAGVAQSPRYKIIEKRQSVAFWCNPISGHATLYWYQQILGQGPKLLIQFQNNGVVDDSQLPKDRFSAERLKGVDSTLKIQPAKLEDSAVYLCASSLDLSSNEQFFGPGTRLTVL.

The chain has TRBV3-1 and TRBJ1-6, with 9 nucleotides matching TRBD1. This CDR3 is built from 15 residues. CDR1 and CDR2 from the germline V gene are LGHDT and YNNKEL (reference sequence). Trimming at V came to 3 bases and at J to 7 bases, leaving 4 bases not matched to a gene. In DNA form, the CDR3 reads TGTGCCAGCAGCCAGTACAGGGGGCTCAATTCACCCCTCCACTTT. The encoded protein is CASSQYRGLNSPLHF.